Listed below are T cell receptor beta chains from one sample, sequenced in a study of T cell repertoires in cytomegalovirus infection. TCRdb called the reads again in MiXCR, with one record for every CDR3 protein. The sample comprises 200,000 to 300,000 distinct CDR3 sequences, 8% to 9.5% of which are singletons, and roughly 16% rests with the top ten. The sample consisted of PBMCs. Receptors were obtained from a human donor in good health (CMV status not recorded). Some clones in this sample may be carry-over from other donors' samples. Both conserved end residues are part of each CDR3. D genes are given only for firm matches. A row's size may be missing; if present it is once, few, many or a size class.

clone_size d_call j_call cdr3_length v_call cdr3_aa cdr3_nt
NA NA TRBJ1-3 12 TRBV30 CAWEIPGNTIYF TGTGCCTGGGAGATTCCTGGAAACACCATATATTTT
many NA TRBJ1-1 12 TRBV7-2 CASSHTDAEAFF TGTGCCAGCAGCCATACGGACGCTGAAGCTTTCTTT
many NA TRBJ1-2 15 TRBV19 CASSFGSHPNYGYTF TGTGCCAGTAGTTTCGGATCCCACCCCAACTATGGCTACACCTTC
many NA TRBJ2-5 14 TRBV7-2 CASSSGDFQETQYF TGTGCCAGCAGCTCCGGGGACTTTCAAGAGACCCAGTACTTC
NA NA TRBJ2-1 13 TRBV4-3 CASSQVGSDEQFF TGCGCCAGCAGCCAAGTAGGAAGCGATGAGCAGTTCTTC
many TRBD2 TRBJ2-7 18 TRBV27 CASSPSPRRLAGPWEQYF TGTGCCAGCAGTCCCTCTCCTCGCCGACTAGCGGGACCATGGGAGCAGTACTTC
NA NA TRBJ2-7 13 TRBV28 CASSQGATGGEYF TGTGCCAGCTCACAGGGGGCAACGGGAGGGGAGTACTTC
NA TRBD1 TRBJ1-5 15 TRBV11-1 CASSRGQGAYQPQHF TGTGCCAGCAGCCGGGGACAGGGGGCCTATCAGCCCCAGCATTTT
many NA TRBJ1-6 16 TRBV20-1 CSARDSKLGNNSPLHF TGCAGTGCTAGAGACAGCAAGCTTGGGAATAATTCACCCCTCCACTTT
NA TRBD1 TRBJ1-2 16 TRBV4-2 CASSQDHGTANYGYTF TGTGCCAGCAGCCAAGATCACGGGACAGCTAACTATGGCTACACCTTC
few TRBD1 TRBJ2-7 14 TRBV11-2 CASSNRGLSIEQYF TGTGCCAGCAGCAACAGGGGATTGTCCATCGAGCAGTACTTC
many TRBD2 TRBJ2-5 16 TRBV7-2 CASSRARGRAGETQYF TGTGCCAGCAGCCGAGCTCGCGGGAGGGCCGGGGAGACCCAGTACTTC
few TRBD1 TRBJ1-1 16 TRBV20-1 CSARHRDRDPSTEAFF TGCAGTGCTCGGCATCGGGACAGGGATCCCTCGACTGAAGCTTTCTTT
many TRBD1 TRBJ2-7 15 TRBV12-3/TRBV12-4 CASSHPGGQTYEQYF TGTGCCAGCAGTCATCCAGGGGGTCAAACCTACGAGCAGTACTTC
few NA TRBJ2-3 15 TRBV7-2 CASSLGHRSTDTQYF TGTGCCAGCAGCTTAGGACACAGGAGCACAGATACGCAGTATTTT
once TRBD1 TRBJ2-6 18 TRBV19 CASKGQEISYSGANVLTF TGTGCCAGCAAGGGACAGGAGATTAGCTACTCTGGGGCCAACGTCCTGACTTTC
NA TRBD1 TRBJ1-4 14 TRBV20-1 CSARPGQSNEKLFF TGCAGTGCTAGGCCGGGACAGTCTAATGAAAAACTGTTTTTT
many NA TRBJ1-3 13 TRBV7-2 CASSLWGINTIYF TGTGCCAGCAGCTTATGGGGGATTAACACCATATATTTT
many NA TRBJ1-1 14 TRBV7-2 CASSLVPLNTEAFF TGTGCCAGCAGCTTAGTCCCCCTGAACACTGAAGCTTTCTTT
few NA TRBJ1-1 17 TRBV19 CASSTPPGVKMNTEAFF TGTGCCAGTAGTACCCCCCCAGGGGTCAAAATGAACACTGAAGCTTTCTTT
medium-sized TRBD1 TRBJ2-1 16 TRBV4-2 CASSREGQGADNEQFF TGTGCCAGCAGCCGAGAGGGGCAGGGGGCGGACAATGAGCAGTTCTTC
few NA TRBJ1-5 14 TRBV12-3/TRBV12-4 CASSLVGFDQPQHF TGTGCCAGCAGTTTAGTAGGGTTCGATCAGCCCCAGCATTTT
many TRBD1 TRBJ2-5 15 TRBV27 CASSSGTGVLETQYF TGTGCCAGCAGTTCCGGGACAGGGGTGTTGGAGACCCAGTACTTC
many TRBD1 TRBJ1-2 17 TRBV7-2 CASSPPGQGPVGYGYTF TGTGCCAGCAGCCCCCCGGGACAGGGTCCCGTAGGCTATGGCTACACCTTC